The 19 T cell receptor beta chains below all came from one sample that was sequenced in a study of radiation and T cells in renal cell carcinoma. Time point meaning: baseline pretreatment blood. Treatment denoted: 15 Gy SBRT to primary tumor, nephrectomy 4 weeks later. Libraries were prepared by immunoSEQ multiplex PCR; TCRdb keeps only in-frame clonotypes and omits some of them. Of about 130,000 clones in the sample, nearly 90% were seen once. Source: blood, taken from a patient whose treatment included radiotherapy and nephrectomy. The receptors come from a woman aged 45-65 years with renal cell carcinoma.

The table lists this clone with a count of one. The CDR3 nucleotides are TGTGCCAGCTTCCGGACCAGGAGCACAGATACGCAGTATTTT. This sequence encodes CASFRTRSTDTQYF. V is TRBV7-9 and J is TRBJ2-3; D ambiguous. In germline, CDR1 is SEHNR, CDR2 FQNEAQ (reference sequence). CDR3 size: 14 residues. Trimming shortened V by 8 bases and J by 0 bases, and 12 bases separated the two germline ends.

This sequence joins TRBV10-3 and TRBJ1-6; D not resolved. Germline CDR1 is ENHRY and CDR2 is SYGVKD. The CDR3 has 15 residues. Trimming stripped 6 bases from V and 4 bases from J, with 13 bases between. This chain's CDR3 is CAISDRQPYNSPLHF. CDR3 DNA sequence: TGTGCCATCAGCGATCGACAACCTTATAATTCACCCCTCCACTTT.

This clone has only one observation. The chain employs TRBV7-6 and TRBJ2-5; no reliable D call. Germline V gene sequence: CDR1 SGHVS, CDR2 FNYEAQ. V shed 1 base and J shed 1 base, with 10 bases lying between them. This CDR3 has 15 amino acids. CDR3 sequence: CASSLDQSFQETQYF. CDR3 in DNA: TGTGCCAGCAGCTTAGATCAGAGCTTCCAAGAGACCCAGTACTTC.

As for this clone: The identical CDR3 is also encoded by other nucleotide sequences in the sample. The chain recombines TRBV6-5 with TRBJ1-5; TRBD1 matches at 9 bases. The V gene's germline CDR1 is MNHEY and CDR2 SVGAGI. The CDR3 consists of 15 residues. With 5 bases clipped from V and 4 bases from J, the junction kept 6 bases outside the gene matches. CDR3 sequence: CASSSGTGSNQPQHF. The CDR3 DNA is TGTGCCAGCAGTAGCGGGACAGGGAGTAATCAGCCCCAGCATTTT.

In its sample, this clone was seen a few times. A read error likely explains this, since a far larger clone differs by one base. Distinct nucleotide sequences in the sample also encode this CDR3. The rearrangement uses TRBV11-2 and TRBJ1-4; unclear D gene. V shed 5 bases and J shed 8 bases, with 15 bases lying between them. Germline V CDR1 and CDR2: SGHAT, FQNNGV. This CDR3 has 14 amino acids. The CDR3: CASSQDLRSEKLFF. CDR3 DNA sequence: TGTGCCAGCAGCCAAGACCTACGGTCGGAAAAACTGTTTTTT.

This chain uses TRBV2 with TRBJ1-5; 8 bases are shared with TRBD1. Trimming cost V 5 bases and J 6 bases; bases outside gene matches: 9. The germline V gene encodes CDR1 SNHLY and CDR2 FYNNEI. The CDR3 sequence is 15 residues long. This chain's CDR3 is CASSLDREVGQPQHF. The DNA of the CDR3 is TGTGCCAGCAGTCTGGACAGGGAGGTGGGTCAGCCCCAGCATTTT.

The chain has TRBV6-1 and TRBJ2-7; a weak D match, TRBD1 (5 bases). Germline V gene lookup returns CDR1 MNHNS and CDR2 SASEGT. The CDR3 is 14 residues long. Deletions cut 6 bases from V and 3 bases from J, with 15 bases between. For the CDR3, the DNA is TGTGCCAGCAGATGGACACAATCAGACTACGAGCAGTACTTC. It encodes CASRWTQSDYEQYF.

This clone was observed a single time. The chain uses TRBV6-1 and TRBJ2-7; TRBD2 matches at 7 bases. The CDR3 is 16 residues long. Trimming removed 3 bases from V and 5 bases from J; junction bases left unmatched: 13. From germline, CDR1 is MNHNS and CDR2 SASEGT. The CDR3 is CASSDRASGGLDEQYF. The DNA for the CDR3 is TGTGCCAGCAGTGATCGGGCTAGCGGTGGCCTCGACGAGCAGTACTTC.

This clone was recorded once. The V gene is TRBV7-9, the J gene TRBJ2-3, with D possibly being TRBD1 or TRBD2 (6 bases each). Deletions cut 3 bases from V and 4 bases from J, with 11 bases between. The CDR3 sequence is 14 residues long. CDR1 and CDR2 (germline): SEHNR, FQNEAQ (reference sequence). CDR3 region: CASSFRGRADTQYF. CDR3 in DNA: TGTGCCAGCAGCTTCCGGGGGCGGGCAGATACGCAGTATTTT.

This clone was counted a single time. The chain employs TRBV5-6 and TRBJ1-5; D not certain. Deletions cut 4 bases from V and 1 base from J, with 9 bases between. Per germline, CDR1 SGHDT and CDR2 YYEEEE. The CDR3 has 14 residues. DNA for the CDR3: TGTGCCAGCAGCCCTCTGGGGAGCAATCAGCCCCAGCATTTT. It yields the protein CASSPLGSNQPQHF. Supplemented by reference TRBV5-6 and TRBJ1-5, the full variable domain reads DAGVTQSPTHLIKTRGQQVTLRCSPKSGHDTVSWYQQALGQGPQFIFQYYEEEERQRGNFPDRFSGHQFPNYSSELNVNALLLGDSALYLCASSPLGSNQPQHFGDGTRLSIL.

V gene TRBV7-9 combines with J gene TRBJ1-2, with a weak D call TRBD1 (5 bases). CDR3 length: 13 residues. CDR1 and CDR2 from the germline V gene are SEHNR and FQNEAQ (reference sequence). V lost 4 bases and J lost 3, with 9 bases in between. The CDR3: CASSSGRDYGYTF. The CDR3 region has the DNA TGTGCCAGCAGCTCGGGACGGGACTATGGCTACACCTTC.

The chain carries TRBV6-1 and TRBJ1-1; TRBD1 is a possible D gene (6 bases). The CDR3 runs to 16 residues. V was shortened by 2 bases and J by 0 bases, with 13 bases between the two germline ends. The germline CDR1 and CDR2 sequences are MNHNS and SASEGT. CDR3 nucleotides: TGTGCCAGCAGTGAACAGGGGCTAATTATGAACACTGAAGCTTTCTTT. Translating gives CASSEQGLIMNTEAFF.

This chain links TRBV27 with TRBJ1-1, with no clear D. Trimming took off 3 bases at V and 2 bases at J, with 7 bases between the two ends. The CDR3 covers 13 residues. CDR1 is MNHEY, CDR2 SMNVEV, per germline (reference sequence). CDR3 in DNA: TGTGCCAGCAGTTTCCACCGTAACACTGAAGCTTTCTTT. Encoded protein: CASSFHRNTEAFF.

This chain uses TRBV6-5 with TRBJ1-4, with 8 bases fitting TRBD1. The CDR3 contains 16 residues. The trim removed 2 bases at V and 1 base at J, leaving 3 bases unmatched. Germline V CDR1 and CDR2: MNHEY, SVGAGI. The DNA of the CDR3 is TGTGCCAGCAGTTACGCACAGGGGGTAACTAATGAAAAACTGTTTTTT. Amino acid sequence: CASSYAQGVTNEKLFF.

The chain links TRBV30 to TRBJ2-3, with TRBD1 identical over 9 bases. The V segment lost 5 bases and the J segment 1 base; nucleotides outside the gene matches: 4. In germline, CDR1 is GTSNPN, CDR2 SVGIG (reference sequence). The CDR3 consists of 14 residues. The CDR3 is CAWGRDRGTDTQYF. DNA for the CDR3: TGTGCCTGGGGCCGGGACAGGGGCACAGATACGCAGTATTTT.

The V gene is TRBV6-5, the J gene TRBJ1-1; maybe TRBD1 (5 bases). The CDR3 contains 12 residues. V was clipped by 5 bases and J by 8 bases, with 12 bases between them. Germline-derived CDR1 and CDR2 are MNHEY and SVGAGI. This CDR3 is CASSPEGREAFF. The CDR3 nucleotides read TGTGCCAGCAGTCCAGAGGGGCGGGAAGCTTTCTTT.

The chain carries TRBV2 and TRBJ2-3; D is unresolved. Germline V CDR1 and CDR2: SNHLY, FYNNEI. The V gene lost 2 bases and the J gene lost 0 bases, with 6 bases spanning the gap. The CDR3 spans 14 residues. Written as DNA, the CDR3 is TGTGCCAGCAGTGAACTTTCCAGCACAGATACGCAGTATTTT. It encodes CASSELSSTDTQYF.

The chain couples TRBV9 to TRBJ1-3; D not resolved. There are 15 residues in the CDR3. Germline values: CDR1 SGDLS, CDR2 YYNGEE. The V gene lost 6 bases and the J gene lost 1 base, with 14 bases spanning the gap. In DNA form, the CDR3 reads TGTGCCAGCACCCCTCAGTCAGCTTCTGGAAACACCATATATTTT. Its protein product is CASTPQSASGNTIYF.

The J gene is TRBJ2-1, the V gene TRBV9; 9 nucleotides line up with TRBD2. In germline, CDR1 is SGDLS, CDR2 YYNGEE. CDR3 length equals 15 residues. The trim removed 0 bases at V and 6 bases at J, leaving 4 bases unmatched. CDR3 region: CASSVASGVSNEQFF. The CDR3 region has the DNA TGTGCCAGCAGCGTAGCTAGCGGGGTCTCCAATGAGCAGTTCTTC.